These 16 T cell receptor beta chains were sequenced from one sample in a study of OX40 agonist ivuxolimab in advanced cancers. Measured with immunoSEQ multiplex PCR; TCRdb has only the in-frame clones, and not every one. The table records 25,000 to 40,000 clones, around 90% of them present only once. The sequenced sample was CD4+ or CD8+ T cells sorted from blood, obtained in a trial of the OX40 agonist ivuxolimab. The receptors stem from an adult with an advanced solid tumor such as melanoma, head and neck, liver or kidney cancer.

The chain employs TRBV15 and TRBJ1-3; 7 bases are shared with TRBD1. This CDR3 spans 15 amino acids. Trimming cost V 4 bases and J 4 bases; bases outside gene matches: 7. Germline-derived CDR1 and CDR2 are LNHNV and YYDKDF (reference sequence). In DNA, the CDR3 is TGTGCCACCAGCACTCACAGGGGATCGGGAAACACCATATATTTT. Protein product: CATSTHRGSGNTIYF.

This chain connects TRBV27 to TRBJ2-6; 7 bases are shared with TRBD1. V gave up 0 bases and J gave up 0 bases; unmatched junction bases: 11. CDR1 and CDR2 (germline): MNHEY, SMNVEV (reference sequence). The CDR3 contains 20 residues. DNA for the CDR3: TGTGCCAGCAGTTTATCAGGGGGCCCCTTCGCGTACTCTGGGGCCAACGTCCTGACTTTC. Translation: CASSLSGGPFAYSGANVLTF.

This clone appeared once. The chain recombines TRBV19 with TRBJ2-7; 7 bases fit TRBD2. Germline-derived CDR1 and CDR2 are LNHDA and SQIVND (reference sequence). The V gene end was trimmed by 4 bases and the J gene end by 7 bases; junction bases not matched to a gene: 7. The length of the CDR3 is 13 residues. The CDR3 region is CASSTLLAWEQYF. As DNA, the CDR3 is TGTGCCAGTAGTACCCTACTAGCGTGGGAGCAGTACTTC.

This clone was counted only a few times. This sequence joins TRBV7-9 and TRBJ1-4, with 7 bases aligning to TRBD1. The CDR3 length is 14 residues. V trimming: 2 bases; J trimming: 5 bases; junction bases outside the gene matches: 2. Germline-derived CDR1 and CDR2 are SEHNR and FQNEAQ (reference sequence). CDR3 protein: CASSLQGGNEKLFF. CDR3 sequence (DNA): TGTGCCAGCAGCTTACAGGGGGGCAATGAAAAACTGTTTTTT.

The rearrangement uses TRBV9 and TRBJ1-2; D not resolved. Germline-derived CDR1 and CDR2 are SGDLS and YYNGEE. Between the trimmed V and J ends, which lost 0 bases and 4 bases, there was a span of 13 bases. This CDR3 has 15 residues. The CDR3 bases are TGTGCCAGCAGCGTAGGGGCAGCGACCACCTATGGCTACACCTTC. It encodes CASSVGAATTYGYTF.

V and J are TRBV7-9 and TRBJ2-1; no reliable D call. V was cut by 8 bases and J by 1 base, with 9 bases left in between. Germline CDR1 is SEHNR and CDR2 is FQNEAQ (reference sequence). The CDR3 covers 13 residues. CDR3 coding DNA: TGTGCCAGCGGATCCGGGTCCTACAATGAGCAGTTCTTC. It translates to CASGSGSYNEQFF. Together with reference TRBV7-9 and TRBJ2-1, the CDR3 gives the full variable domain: DTGVSQNPRHKITKRGQNVTFRCDPISEHNRLYWYRQTLGQGPEFLTYFQNEAQLEKSRLLSDRFSAERPKGSFSTLEIQRTEQGDSAMYLCASGSGSYNEQFFGPGTRLTVL.

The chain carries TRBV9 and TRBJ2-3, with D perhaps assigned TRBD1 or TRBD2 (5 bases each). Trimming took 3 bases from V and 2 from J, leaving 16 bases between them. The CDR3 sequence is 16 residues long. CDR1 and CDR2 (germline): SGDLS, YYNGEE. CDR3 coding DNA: TGTGCCAGCAGCGCCCTATGGGGGATTATCACAGATACGCAGTATTTT. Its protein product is CASSALWGIITDTQYF.

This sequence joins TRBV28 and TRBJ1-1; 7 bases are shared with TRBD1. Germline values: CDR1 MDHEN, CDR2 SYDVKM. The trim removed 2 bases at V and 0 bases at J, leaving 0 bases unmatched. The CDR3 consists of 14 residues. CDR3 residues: CASSLRGLNTEAFF. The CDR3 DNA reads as TGTGCCAGCAGTTTAAGGGGGCTGAACACTGAAGCTTTCTTT.

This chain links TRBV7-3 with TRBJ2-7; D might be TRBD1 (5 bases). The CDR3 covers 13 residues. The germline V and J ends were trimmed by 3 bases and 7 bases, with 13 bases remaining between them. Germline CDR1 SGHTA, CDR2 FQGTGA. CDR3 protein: CASSLGPLGEQYF. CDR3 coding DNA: TGTGCCAGCAGCTTGGGGCCCCTGGGGGAGCAGTACTTC.

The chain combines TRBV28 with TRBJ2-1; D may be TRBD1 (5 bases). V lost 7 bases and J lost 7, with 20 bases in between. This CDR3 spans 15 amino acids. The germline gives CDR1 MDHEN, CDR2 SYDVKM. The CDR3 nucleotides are TGTGCCAGCACCCGGTGGCAGGGTAAGGGAAATGAGCAGTTCTTC. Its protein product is CASTRWQGKGNEQFF.

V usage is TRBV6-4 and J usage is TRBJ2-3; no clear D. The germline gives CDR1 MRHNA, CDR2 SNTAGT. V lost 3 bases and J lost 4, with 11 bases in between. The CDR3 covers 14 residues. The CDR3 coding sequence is TGTGCCAGCAGTGATACCTCGGGTGCAGATACGCAGTATTTT. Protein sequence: CASSDTSGADTQYF.

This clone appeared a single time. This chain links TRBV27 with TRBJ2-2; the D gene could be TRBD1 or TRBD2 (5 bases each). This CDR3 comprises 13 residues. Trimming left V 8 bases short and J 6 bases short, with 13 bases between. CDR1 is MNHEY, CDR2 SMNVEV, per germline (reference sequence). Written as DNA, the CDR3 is TGTGCCAGCCAGTTTGTGGGGGCCGGGGAGCTGTTTTTT. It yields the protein CASQFVGAGELFF.

The CDR3 region is CASSPPTGGFHEQYF. In DNA, the CDR3 is TGTGCCAGCAGCCCACCGACAGGGGGGTTCCACGAGCAGTACTTC. The chain couples TRBV9 to TRBJ2-7; 9 bases are a match to TRBD1. The V gene end was trimmed by 4 bases and the J gene end by 5 bases; junction bases not matched to a gene: 10. Germline assignment: CDR1 SGDLS and CDR2 YYNGEE. The CDR3 loop spans 15 amino acids.

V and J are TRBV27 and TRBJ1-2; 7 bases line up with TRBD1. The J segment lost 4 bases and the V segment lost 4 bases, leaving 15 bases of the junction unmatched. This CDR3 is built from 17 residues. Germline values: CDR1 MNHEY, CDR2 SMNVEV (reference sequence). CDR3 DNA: TGTGCCAGCAGTTGGGGAAAGGGGGCAGCCCCAGGCTATGGCTACACCTTC. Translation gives CASSWGKGAAPGYGYTF.

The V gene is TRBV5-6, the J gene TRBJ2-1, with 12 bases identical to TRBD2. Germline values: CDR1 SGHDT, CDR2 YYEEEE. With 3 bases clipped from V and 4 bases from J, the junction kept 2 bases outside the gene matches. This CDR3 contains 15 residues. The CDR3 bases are TGTGCCAGCAGCTCAGGACTAGCGGGATACAATGAGCAGTTCTTC. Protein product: CASSSGLAGYNEQFF.

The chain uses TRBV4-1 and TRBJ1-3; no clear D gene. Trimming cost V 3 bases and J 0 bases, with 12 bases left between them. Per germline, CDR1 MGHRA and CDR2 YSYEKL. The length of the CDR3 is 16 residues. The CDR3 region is CASSQKIQASGNTIYF. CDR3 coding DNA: TGCGCCAGCAGCCAGAAGATTCAAGCCTCTGGAAACACCATATATTTT.